This T cell receptor (beta chain) was captured in a study of shared clonotypes between healthy human individuals. Study in general: Per-donor plates numbered three CD4 naive, three CD4 memory, two CD8 naive and one CD8 memory. General study points: Sampling used blood alone; tissue repertoires probably differ.

This clone appeared a single time. Its antigen is still unknown. With 7 bases clipped from V and 3 bases from J, the junction kept 5 bases outside the gene matches. CDR3 size: 14 residues. Germline V gives CDR1 MDHEN, CDR2 SYDVKM. Clones were read by immunoSEQ multiplex PCR, and TCRdb kept only the in-frame ones, dropping some. The sample yields a few million clones, around 94% seen once. Sequenced sample: naive CD4+ T cells sorted from blood. The sample's subset: CD45RA+ positively selected. The sequence was collected from a man in his late teens or twenties in good health. The V and J genes are TRBV28 and TRBJ2-1, with TRBD1 matching 8 bases. The CDR3 loop is CASTAGTGYNEQFF. The CDR3 DNA follows: TGTGCCAGCACCGCAGGGACAGGCTACAATGAGCAGTTCTTC.